This entry lists 24 T cell receptor gamma chains sequenced from one sample in a study of intestinal T cells in coeliac disease. LymphoTrack primers amplified TRG sequences from about 200 ng of biopsy DNA. TCRdb reanalyzed the multiplex PCR reads using CATT. The sample has 880 or so gamma-chain clones; 48% are singletons. Each case's genomic DNA was extracted from ten roughly 5.4-µm formalin-fixed paraffin-embedded scrolls. The sample consisted of a duodenal biopsy. These receptors all stem from a human donor with celiac disease.

CDR3 region: CAGVVHGKKLF. CDR3 coding DNA: TGTGCTGGCGTAGTCCACGGGAAGAAACTCTTT. This chain connects TRGV10 to TRGJ1 or TRGJ2. TRGV10 is an ORF for which the function is uncertain. Germline trimming cut 13 bases from V and 10 bases from J; bases unmatched to any gene: 14. The CDR3 runs to 11 residues.

About this clone itself: TCRdb pairs this DNA with a much larger clone's protein that differs at residue 3, likely a read error; the protein shown was translated from the DNA. The chain recombines TRGV9 with TRGJP2. In germline, CDR1 is GITISATS, CDR2 ISYDGTV (reference sequence). The CDR3 sequence is 14 residues long. The CDR3 reads CAMWTLRSDWIKTF. CDR3 coding DNA: TGTGCCATGTGGACTCTACGTAGTGATTGGATCAAGACGTTT.

This clone has a handful of counts. This may come from a read error, since a much larger clone is one base off. The identical CDR3 is also encoded by other nucleotide sequences in the sample. This chain links TRGV10 with TRGJP1. TRGV10 is an ORF, and what it does is uncertain. This CDR3 has 14 amino acids. This chain's CDR3 is CAAWGGATGWFKIF. Here the CDR3 DNA reads TGTGCCGCGTGGGGGGGAGCCACTGGTTGGTTCAAGATATTT.

This clone has more than one count but fewer than ten. The V call is TRGV3, the J call TRGJ1 or TRGJ2. The J segment lost 5 bases and the V segment lost 12 bases, leaving 13 bases of the junction unmatched. In germline, CDR1 is VTNTFY, CDR2 YDVSTARD (reference sequence). The CDR3 has 12 amino acids. This CDR3 reads CAHLEEDYKKLF. Written as DNA, the CDR3 is TGTGCCCACCTGGAAGAGGATTATAAGAAACTCTTT.

In this sample, this clone turned up a few times. This may be a read error, as it is one base from a much larger clone. Other DNA sequences in this sample translate to the same CDR3. V gene TRGV9 combines with J gene TRGJ1 or TRGJ2. The CDR3 is made up of 12 amino acids. Germline loops: CDR1 GITISATS, CDR2 ISYDGTV (reference sequence). In DNA form, the CDR3 reads TGTGCCTTGTGGGAGGATTATTATAAGAAACTCTTC. It translates to CALWEDYYKKLF.

In its sample, this clone ranks as hyperexpanded. Other DNA sequences within the sample encode an identical CDR3. The gene calls are TRGV8 and TRGJP2. There are 12 residues in the CDR3. V shed 6 bases, J shed 8 bases, and the junction held 6 bases outside the gene matches. Germline V CDR1 and CDR2: VENAVY, YDSYNSRV. CDR3 DNA sequence: TGTGCCACCTGGACCGACGATTGGATCAAGACGTTT. The encoded protein is CATWTDDWIKTF.

This clone is hyperexpanded in the sample. Other DNA sequences in this sample translate to the same CDR3. V and J are TRGV2 and TRGJP1. V shed 0 bases, J shed 7 bases, and the junction held 2 bases outside the gene matches. The CDR3 runs to 13 residues. Germline CDR1 is EGSNGY and CDR2 is YDSYNSKV. The CDR3 DNA reads TGTGCCACCTGGGACGGGCGTGGTTGGTTCAAGATATTT. As protein: CATWDGRGWFKIF.

This clone was counted only a few times. V is TRGV3 and J is TRGJ1 or TRGJ2. Germline CDR1 and CDR2: VTNTFY and YDVSTARD (reference sequence). The trim removed 6 bases at V and 9 bases at J, leaving 14 bases unmatched. The CDR3 spans 13 residues. CDR3 DNA: TGTGCCACCTGGACAGGGGTTCGCATTAAGAAACTCTTT. Translating it yields CATWTGVRIKKLF.

There are a few counts of this clone. The V call is TRGV8, the J call TRGJ1 or TRGJ2. CDR3 length: 13 amino acids. Germline CDR1 VENAVY, CDR2 YDSYNSRV. CDR3 nucleotides: TGTGCACCTGGGATATCGGATTATTATAAGAAACTCTTT. It translates to CAPGISDYYKKLF.

This clone turned up a few times. V is TRGV2 and J is TRGJ1 or TRGJ2. V trimming: 0 bases; J trimming: 7 bases; junction bases outside the gene matches: 6. Germline V CDR1 and CDR2: EGSNGY, YDSYNSKV. The CDR3 runs 13 residues. The CDR3 region has the DNA TGTGCCACCTGGGACGGGCGAAAATATAAGAAACTCTTT. It encodes CATWDGRKYKKLF.

The sample holds one count of this clone. The chain joins TRGV9 to TRGJ1 or TRGJ2. CDR3 length equals 17 residues. Germline CDR1 and CDR2: GITISATS and ISYDGTV (reference sequence). V was clipped by 0 bases and J by 0 bases; unmatched bases: 11. The CDR3 spells CALWEVGPNPNYYKKLF. The CDR3 DNA is TGTGCCTTGTGGGAGGTGGGCCCCAACCCGAATTATTATAAGAAACTCTTT.

This clone was seen a handful of times. This rearrangement joins TRGV2 to TRGJ1 or TRGJ2. The length of the CDR3 is 13 residues. The ends lost 0 bases at V and 5 bases at J; junction bases unmatched: 4. The germline V gene has CDR1 EGSNGY and CDR2 YDSYNSKV. Written as DNA, the CDR3 is TGTGCCACCTGGGACGGGCCTCATTATAAGAAACTCTTT. This encodes CATWDGPHYKKLF.

By sample fraction, this clone is large. This chain links TRGV8 with TRGJ1 or TRGJ2. Germline V gene lookup returns CDR1 VENAVY and CDR2 YDSYNSRV. This CDR3 is built from 11 residues. With 7 bases clipped from V and 3 bases from J, the junction kept 3 bases outside the gene matches. CDR3 region: CATCPYYKKLF. Written as DNA, the CDR3 is TGTGCCACCTGCCCTTATTATAAGAAACTCTTT.

This clone was recorded a few times. The CDR3 here is CATSHGDSSDWIKTF. In nucleotides, the CDR3 is TGTGCCACCTCCCACGGGGATAGTAGTGATTGGATCAAGACGTTT. This chain uses TRGV2 with TRGJP2. CDR3 length: 15 amino acids. Germline V gene lookup returns CDR1 EGSNGY and CDR2 YDSYNSKV. V dropped 8 bases and J dropped 0; count of bases not matched to a gene: 9.

The chain is built from TRGV2 and TRGJP2. CDR1 is EGSNGY, CDR2 YDSYNSKV, per germline. The CDR3 contains 15 residues. As DNA, the CDR3 is TGTGCACCTGGGACGGGCCGAAGTAGTGATTGGATCAAGACGTTT. Its protein product is CAPGTGRSSDWIKTF.

In its sample, this clone was seen a few times. The rearrangement links TRGV3 to TRGJ1 or TRGJ2. This CDR3 region has 15 residues. CDR1 VTNTFY and CDR2 YDVSTARD come from the germline V gene (reference sequence). With 1 base clipped from V and 0 bases from J, the junction kept 6 bases outside the gene matches. The CDR3 region has the DNA TGTGCCACCTGGGACAGCCCCCCGAATTATTATAAGAAACTCTTT. Its protein is CATWDSPPNYYKKLF.

Concerning this clone itself: This sequence is one base from a far larger clone and is likely a read error. Other DNA sequences from this sample encode an identical CDR3 as well. The gene calls are TRGV11 and TRGJ1 or TRGJ2. TRGV11 belongs to the ORF category, with a function that is uncertain. Germline trimming cut 0 bases from V and 4 bases from J; bases unmatched to any gene: 3. CDR3 length equals 14 residues. The CDR3: CACWIRHDYYKKLF. CDR3 in DNA: TGTGCCTGCTGGATTAGGCACGACTATTATAAGAAACTCTTT.

The chain employs TRGV2 and TRGJP2. The V gene end was trimmed by 2 bases and the J gene end by 8 bases; junction bases not matched to a gene: 20. There are 18 residues in the CDR3. The germline CDR1 and CDR2 sequences are EGSNGY and YDSYNSKV. The DNA for the CDR3 is TGTGCCACCTGGGACGAGGGTGACGATGGGGTAGTGGATTGGATCAAGACGTTT. Encoded protein: CATWDEGDDGVVDWIKTF.

This rearrangement joins TRGV10 to TRGJ1 or TRGJ2. TRGV10 is classed as an ORF, of uncertain function. The CDR3 has 13 amino acids. The J segment lost 3 bases and the V segment lost 8 bases, leaving 8 bases of the junction unmatched. DNA of the CDR3: TGTGCTGCGTGGGACCGAAGTTATTATAAGAAACTCTTT. The encoded protein is CAAWDRSYYKKLF.

The chain joins TRGV2 to TRGJ1 or TRGJ2. J gave up 13 bases and V 0 bases, and 9 bases lay outside the gene matches. This CDR3 comprises 12 residues. CDR1 and CDR2 from the germline V gene are EGSNGY and YDSYNSKV. In DNA, the CDR3 is TGTGCCACCTGGGACGGGAAAATAAGTAAACTCTTT. Translated: CATWDGKISKLF.

In this sample, this clone turned up a few times. The protein held in TCRdb is that of a much larger clone and does not match this DNA's translation at residue 2, likely because of a read error; the protein shown is translated from the DNA. In nucleotides, the CDR3 is TGTACCACCTGGGATAGGCAATATAAGAAACTCTTT. Amino acids: CTTWDRQYKKLF. The chain recombines TRGV8 with TRGJ1 or TRGJ2. CDR3 length equals 12 residues. Germline V lookup: CDR1 VENAVY, CDR2 YDSYNSRV.

This rearrangement joins TRGV10 to TRGJ1 or TRGJ2. TRGV10 is an ORF, and what it does is uncertain. The CDR3 length is 11 residues. Unmatched junction bases numbered 11, after V lost 8 bases and J lost 12 bases. The CDR3 DNA reads TGTGCTGCGTGGGACTATGACGGGAAACTCTTT. As protein: CAAWDYDGKLF.

This clone was seen a handful of times. The chain recombines TRGV10 with TRGJ1 or TRGJ2. TRGV10 is labeled an ORF, and its function is uncertain. The CDR3 consists of 15 residues. The V and J ends lost 8 bases and 4 bases, in that order; junction bases with no gene match: 15. The CDR3 sequence is CAAWGLTREYYKKLF. CDR3 bases: TGTGCTGCGTGGGGATTAACAAGAGAATATTATAAGAAACTCTTT.

Comments on this clone: A much larger clone lies one base from this, so it may be a read error. The sample holds other DNA sequences that translate to the same CDR3. The V call is TRGV3, the J call TRGJ1 or TRGJ2. The germline CDR1 and CDR2 sequences are VTNTFY and YDVSTARD (reference sequence). This CDR3 is 16 amino acids long. CDR3 in amino acids: CATWDGPALNYYKKLF. The CDR3 region has the DNA TGTGCCACCTGGGACGGCCCAGCTCTTAATTATTATAAGAAACTCTTC.